This T cell receptor beta chain appears in the sequencing data of a study of T cell changes during pregnancy in multiple sclerosis. The method was immunoSEQ multiplex PCR; TCRdb's version includes in-frame clones alone and lacks a portion of them. The sample includes roughly 74,000 clones, roughly nine tenths of them seen just once. Trimming cost V 7 bases and J 10 bases; bases outside gene matches: 7. CDR3 length: 14 amino acids. Germline V gives CDR1 SQVTM, CDR2 ANQGSEA. The sample consisted of peripheral blood, taken before pregnancy. The J gene is TRBJ2-1, the V gene TRBV29-1; 16 nucleotides match TRBD2. This clonotype originated in a female donor with multiple sclerosis, enrolled in a pregnancy study. The CDR3 reads CSGGTSGGVEEQFF. The CDR3 DNA is TGCAGCGGCGGGACTAGCGGGGGGGTCGAGGAGCAGTTCTTC.